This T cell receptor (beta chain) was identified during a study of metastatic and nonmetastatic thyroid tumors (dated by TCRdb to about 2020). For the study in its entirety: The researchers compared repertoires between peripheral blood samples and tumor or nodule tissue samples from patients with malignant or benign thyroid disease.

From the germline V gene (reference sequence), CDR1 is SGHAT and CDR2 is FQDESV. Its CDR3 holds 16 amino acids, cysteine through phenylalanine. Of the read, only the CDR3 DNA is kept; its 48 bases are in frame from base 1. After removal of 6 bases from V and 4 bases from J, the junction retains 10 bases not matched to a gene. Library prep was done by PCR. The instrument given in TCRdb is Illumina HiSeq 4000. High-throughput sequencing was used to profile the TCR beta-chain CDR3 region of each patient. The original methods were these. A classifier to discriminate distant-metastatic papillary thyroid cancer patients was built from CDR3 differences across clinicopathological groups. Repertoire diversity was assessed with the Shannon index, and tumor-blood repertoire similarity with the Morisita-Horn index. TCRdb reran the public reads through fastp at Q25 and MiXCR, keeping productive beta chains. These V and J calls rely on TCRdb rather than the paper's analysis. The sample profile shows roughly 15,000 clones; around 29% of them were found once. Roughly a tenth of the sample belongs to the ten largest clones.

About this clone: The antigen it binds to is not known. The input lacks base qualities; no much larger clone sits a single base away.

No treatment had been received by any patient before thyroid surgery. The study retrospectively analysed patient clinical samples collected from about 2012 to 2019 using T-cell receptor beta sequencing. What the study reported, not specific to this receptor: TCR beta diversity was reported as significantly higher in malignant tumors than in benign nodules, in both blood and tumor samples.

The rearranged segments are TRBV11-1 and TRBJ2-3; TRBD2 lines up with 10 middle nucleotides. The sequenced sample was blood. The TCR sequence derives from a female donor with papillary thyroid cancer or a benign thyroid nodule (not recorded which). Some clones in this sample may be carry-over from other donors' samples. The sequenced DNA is TGTGCCAGCAGTCCCGCCGGACTAGCGGAATCAGATACGCAGTATTTT. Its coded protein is CASSPAGLAESDTQYF.